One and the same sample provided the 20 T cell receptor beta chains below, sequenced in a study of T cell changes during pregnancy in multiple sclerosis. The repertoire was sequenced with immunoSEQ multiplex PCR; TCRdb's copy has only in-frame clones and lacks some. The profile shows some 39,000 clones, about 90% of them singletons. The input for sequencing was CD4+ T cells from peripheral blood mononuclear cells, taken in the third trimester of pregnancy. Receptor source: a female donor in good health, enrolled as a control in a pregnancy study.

The chain's CDR3 is CASSTNGVGYEQYF. CDR3 nucleotides: TGTGCCAGCAGCACGAATGGAGTTGGGTACGAGCAGTACTTC. The V gene is TRBV7-2, the J gene TRBJ2-7, with D unresolved. This CDR3 is built from 14 residues. Germline V gives CDR1 SGHTA, CDR2 FQGNSA. The ends were cut back, 5 bases at V and 4 bases at J, with 15 bases in the middle. Based on the CDR3 plus reference TRBV7-2 and TRBJ2-7, the full variable domain is GAGVSQSPSNKVTEKGKDVELRCDPISGHTALYWYRQSLGQGLEFLIYFQGNSAPDKSGLPSDRFSAERTGGSVSTLTIQRTQQEDSAVYLCASSTNGVGYEQYFGPGTRLTVT.

The CDR3 here is CAWRVSGGAETQYF. CDR3 DNA: TGTGCCTGGAGAGTTAGCGGGGGGGCAGAGACCCAGTACTTC. This chain links TRBV30 with TRBJ2-5, with 11 bases lining up with TRBD2. This CDR3 has 14 amino acids. Losses at the gene ends were 3 bases for V and 4 bases for J; bases not matched to a gene: 4. Germline V gene data show CDR1 as GTSNPN and CDR2 as SVGIG (reference sequence).

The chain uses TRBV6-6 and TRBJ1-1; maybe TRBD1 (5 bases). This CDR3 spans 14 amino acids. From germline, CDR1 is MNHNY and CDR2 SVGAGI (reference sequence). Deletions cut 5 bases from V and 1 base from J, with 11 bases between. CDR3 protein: CASSQGFSNTEAFF. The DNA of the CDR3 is TGTGCCAGCAGTCAGGGTTTCTCGAACACTGAAGCTTTCTTT.

The CDR3 DNA reads TGCGCCAGCAGTCGTTCTCAGGGGGATCAGCCCCAGCATTTT. Protein product: CASSRSQGDQPQHF. V usage is TRBV4-1 and J usage is TRBJ1-5; 7 bases align to TRBD1. The V segment lost 6 bases and the J segment 5 bases; nucleotides outside the gene matches: 7. From germline, CDR1 is MGHRA and CDR2 YSYEKL. The length of the CDR3 is 14 residues.

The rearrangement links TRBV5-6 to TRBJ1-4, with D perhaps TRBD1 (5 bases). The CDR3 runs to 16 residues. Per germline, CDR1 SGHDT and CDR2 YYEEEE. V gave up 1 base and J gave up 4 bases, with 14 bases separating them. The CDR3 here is CASSLWSGTLNEKLFF. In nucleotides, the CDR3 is TGTGCCAGCAGCTTGTGGTCAGGGACTCTTAATGAAAAACTGTTTTTT.

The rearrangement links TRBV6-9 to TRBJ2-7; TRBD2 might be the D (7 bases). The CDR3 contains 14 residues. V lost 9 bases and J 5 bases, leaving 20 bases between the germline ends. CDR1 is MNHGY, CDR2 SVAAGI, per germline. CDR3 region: CARGGASRINEQYF. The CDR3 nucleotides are TGTGCCAGGGGGGGGGCGAGCCGCATTAACGAGCAGTACTTC.

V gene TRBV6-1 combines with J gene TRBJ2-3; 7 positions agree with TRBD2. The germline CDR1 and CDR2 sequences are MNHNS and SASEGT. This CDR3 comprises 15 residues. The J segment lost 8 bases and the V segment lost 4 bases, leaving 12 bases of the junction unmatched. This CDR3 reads CASSGTGTNPGTQYF. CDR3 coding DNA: TGTGCCAGCAGTGGCACCGGGACTAACCCCGGTACGCAGTATTTT.

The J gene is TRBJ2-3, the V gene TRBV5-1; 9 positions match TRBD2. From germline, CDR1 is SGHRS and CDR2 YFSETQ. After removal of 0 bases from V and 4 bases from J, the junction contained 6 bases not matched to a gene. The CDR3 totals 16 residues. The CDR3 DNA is TGCGCCAGCAGCTTGGAGCGGGAGGCTTTCGCAGATACGCAGTATTTT. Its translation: CASSLEREAFADTQYF.

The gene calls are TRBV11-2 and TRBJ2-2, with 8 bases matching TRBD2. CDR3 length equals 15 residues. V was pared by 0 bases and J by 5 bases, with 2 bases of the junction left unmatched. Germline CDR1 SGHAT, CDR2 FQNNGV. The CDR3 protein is CASSLEAGGTGELFF. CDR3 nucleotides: TGTGCCAGCAGCTTAGAGGCGGGGGGAACCGGGGAGCTGTTTTTT.

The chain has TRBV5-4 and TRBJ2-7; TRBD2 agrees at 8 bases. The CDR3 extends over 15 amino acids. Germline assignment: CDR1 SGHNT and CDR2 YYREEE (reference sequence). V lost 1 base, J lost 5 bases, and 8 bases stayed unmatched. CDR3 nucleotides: TGTGCCAGCAGCTTGCCCGCTAGCGGGTCCCACGAGCAGTACTTC. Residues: CASSLPASGSHEQYF. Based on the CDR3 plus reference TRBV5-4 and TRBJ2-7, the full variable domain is ETGVTQSPTHLIKTRGQQVTLRCSSQSGHNTVSWYQQALGQGPQFIFQYYREEENGRGNFPPRFSGLQFPNYSSELNVNALELDDSALYLCASSLPASGSHEQYFGPGTRLTVT.

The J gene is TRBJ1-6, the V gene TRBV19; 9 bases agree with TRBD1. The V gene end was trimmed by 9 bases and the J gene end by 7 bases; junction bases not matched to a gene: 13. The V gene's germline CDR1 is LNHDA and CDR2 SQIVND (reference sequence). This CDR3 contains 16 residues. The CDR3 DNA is TGTGCCAGCCGCAGTACGGGGACAGGGTCCAATTCACCCCTCCACTTT. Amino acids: CASRSTGTGSNSPLHF.

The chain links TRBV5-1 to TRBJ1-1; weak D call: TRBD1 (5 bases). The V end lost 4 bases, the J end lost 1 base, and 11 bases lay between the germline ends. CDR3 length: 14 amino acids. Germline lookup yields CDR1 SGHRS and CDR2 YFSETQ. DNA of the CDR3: TGCGCCAGCAGCCACCCAACAGGGAACACTGAAGCTTTCTTT. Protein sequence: CASSHPTGNTEAFF.

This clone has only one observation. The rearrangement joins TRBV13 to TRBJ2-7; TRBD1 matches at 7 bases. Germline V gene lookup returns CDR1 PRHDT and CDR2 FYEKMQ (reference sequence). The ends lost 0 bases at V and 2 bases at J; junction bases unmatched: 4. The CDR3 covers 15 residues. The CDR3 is CASSLGVTGTYEQYF. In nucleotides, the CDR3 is TGTGCCAGCAGCTTAGGTGTGACAGGGACCTACGAGCAGTACTTC.

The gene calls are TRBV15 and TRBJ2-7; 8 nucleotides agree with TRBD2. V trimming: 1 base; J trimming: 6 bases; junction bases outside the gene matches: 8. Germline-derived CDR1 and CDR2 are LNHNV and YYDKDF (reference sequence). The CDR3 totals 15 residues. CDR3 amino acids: CATSRGTGLAFEQYF. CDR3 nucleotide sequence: TGTGCCACCAGCAGAGGAACTGGACTAGCCTTCGAGCAGTACTTC.

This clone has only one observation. The CDR3 DNA reads TGTGCCAGCTCGAGGGCACAAGGTCTTCATCAGCCCCAGCATTTT. Its protein is CASSRAQGLHQPQHF. The chain is built from TRBV18 and TRBJ1-5; D gene unclear. The CDR3 is 15 residues long. Germline V gene lookup returns CDR1 KGHSH and CDR2 LQKENI. V was clipped by 6 bases and J by 5 bases, with 17 bases between them.

CDR3 in DNA: TGTGCCAGCAGCTCTAGGCGAATGTCTCACCCATCCGACAATGAGCAGTTCTTC. This codes for CASSSRRMSHPSDNEQFF. This chain connects TRBV11-2 to TRBJ2-1; no definite D call. V was pared by 4 bases and J by 5 bases, with 24 bases between. Germline V gene sequence: CDR1 SGHAT, CDR2 FQNNGV. The CDR3 has 18 amino acids. Full variable domain (outside the CDR3, taken from reference TRBV11-2 and TRBJ2-1): EAGVAQSPRYKIIEKRQSVAFWCNPISGHATLYWYQQILGQGPKLLIQFQNNGVVDDSQLPKDRFSAERLKGVDSTLKIQPAKLEDSAVYLCASSSRRMSHPSDNEQFFGPGTRLTVL.

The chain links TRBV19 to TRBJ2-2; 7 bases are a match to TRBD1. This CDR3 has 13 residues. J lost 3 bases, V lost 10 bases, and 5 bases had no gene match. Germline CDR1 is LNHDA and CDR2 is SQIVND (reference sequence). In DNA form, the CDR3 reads TGTGCCACCCCGGACAGGCACACCGGGGAGCTGTTTTTT. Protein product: CATPDRHTGELFF.

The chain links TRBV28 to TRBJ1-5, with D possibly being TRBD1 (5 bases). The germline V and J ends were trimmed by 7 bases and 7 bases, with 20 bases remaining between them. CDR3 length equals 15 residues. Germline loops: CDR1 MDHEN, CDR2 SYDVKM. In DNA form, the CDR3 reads TGTGCCAGCAAGGAAAGTGTGGGGCAGTGGCAGCCCCAGCATTTT. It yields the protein CASKESVGQWQPQHF.

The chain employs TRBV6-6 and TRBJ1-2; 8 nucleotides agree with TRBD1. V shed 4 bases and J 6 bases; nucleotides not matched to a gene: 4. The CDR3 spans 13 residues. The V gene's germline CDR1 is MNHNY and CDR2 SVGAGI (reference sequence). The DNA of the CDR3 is TGTGCCAGCAGTTCCAGGACAGGGAATGGCTACACCTTC. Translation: CASSSRTGNGYTF.

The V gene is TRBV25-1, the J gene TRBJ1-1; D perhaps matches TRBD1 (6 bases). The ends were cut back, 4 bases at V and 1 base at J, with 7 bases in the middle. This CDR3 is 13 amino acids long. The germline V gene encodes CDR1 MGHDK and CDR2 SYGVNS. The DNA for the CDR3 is TGTGCCAGCAGTGTACAGGGGAACACTGAAGCTTTCTTT. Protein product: CASSVQGNTEAFF.